A selection of T cell receptor beta chains follows, all from one sample in a study of T cell responses to AZD1222 COVID-19 vaccine. Libraries were prepared by immunoSEQ multiplex PCR; TCRdb keeps only in-frame clonotypes and omits some of them. The sample has 150,000 or so clones, around 90% seen once. Specimen: peripheral blood, collected on day 0 of AZD1222 vaccination. Every receptor here comes from an adult in good health. CDR3s include the opening cysteine and the closing phenylalanine or tryptophan. A D gene is named only where the DNA matches it firmly. Not all rows give a size; the values are once, few, many and, for expanded clones, a class.

j_call: TRBJ1-2
v_call: TRBV19
d_call: .
clone_size: .
cdr3_nt: TGTGCCAGTAGTCACCCGAACTATGGCTACACCTTC
cdr3_aa: CASSHPNYGYTF

j_call: TRBJ1-6
v_call: TRBV30
d_call: .
clone_size: .
cdr3_nt: TGTGCCTGGAGTGGCGGGACATCGGAGTCACCCCTCCACTTT
cdr3_aa: CAWSGGTSESPLHF

j_call: TRBJ1-5
v_call: TRBV6-5
d_call: TRBD1
clone_size: .
cdr3_nt: TGTGCCAGCAGTTACTTCCAGGGGGGATATCAGCCCCAGCATTTT
cdr3_aa: CASSYFQGGYQPQHF

j_call: TRBJ2-6
v_call: TRBV28
d_call: .
clone_size: .
cdr3_nt: TGTGCCAGCACCCCCTCGTATCAGTTAACCTCTGGGGCCAACGTCCTGACTTTC
cdr3_aa: CASTPSYQLTSGANVLTF

j_call: TRBJ1-2
v_call: TRBV19
d_call: .
clone_size: .
cdr3_nt: TGTGCCAGTATTCCCTTAGGGGGGCTGGGCTATGGCTACACCTTC
cdr3_aa: CASIPLGGLGYGYTF

j_call: TRBJ2-5
v_call: TRBV7-9
d_call: .
clone_size: .
cdr3_nt: TGTGCCAGCAGCTTAAATGTCTTACTTGGAGGACCCCAAGAGACCCAGTACTTC
cdr3_aa: CASSLNVLLGGPQETQYF

j_call: TRBJ2-2
v_call: TRBV12-5
d_call: .
clone_size: .
cdr3_nt: TGTGCTAGTGAGGAGGGGGCTGGGGTACACACCGGGGAGCTGTTTTTT
cdr3_aa: CASEEGAGVHTGELFF

j_call: TRBJ1-2
v_call: TRBV28
d_call: .
clone_size: .
cdr3_nt: TGTGCCAGCAGTCCGACAGGTTTTGGCTACACCTTC
cdr3_aa: CASSPTGFGYTF

j_call: TRBJ1-3
v_call: TRBV6-5
d_call: .
clone_size: .
cdr3_nt: TGTGCCAGCAGTCCAAGAATCTCTGGAAACACCATATATTTT
cdr3_aa: CASSPRISGNTIYF

j_call: TRBJ1-4
v_call: TRBV11-3
d_call: .
clone_size: .
cdr3_nt: TGTGCCAGCAGCTTAGATAGCGGGGCAACTAATGAAAAACTGTTTTTT
cdr3_aa: CASSLDSGATNEKLFF

j_call: TRBJ2-1
v_call: TRBV6-6
d_call: .
clone_size: .
cdr3_nt: TGTGCCAGCAGTTACTACAGCTACAATGAGCAGTTCTTC
cdr3_aa: CASSYYSYNEQFF

j_call: TRBJ2-3
v_call: TRBV5-4
d_call: TRBD2
clone_size: once
cdr3_nt: TGTGCCAGCAGCTCCCCGGGACTAGCGAGCACAGATACGCAGTATTTT
cdr3_aa: CASSSPGLASTDTQYF